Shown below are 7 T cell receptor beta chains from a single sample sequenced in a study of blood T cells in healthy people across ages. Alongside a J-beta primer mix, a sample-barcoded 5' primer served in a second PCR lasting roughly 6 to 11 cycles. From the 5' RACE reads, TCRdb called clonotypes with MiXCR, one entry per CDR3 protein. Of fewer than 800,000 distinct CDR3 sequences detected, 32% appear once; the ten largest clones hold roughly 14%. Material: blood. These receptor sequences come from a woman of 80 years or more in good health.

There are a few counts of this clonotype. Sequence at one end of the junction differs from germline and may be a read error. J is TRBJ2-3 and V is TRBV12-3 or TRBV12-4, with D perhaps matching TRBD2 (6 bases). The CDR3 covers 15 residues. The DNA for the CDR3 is TGTGCCAGCAGTTTGGGGGGTTGGGGCGCAGATGCGCAGTATTTT. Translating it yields CASSLGGWGADAQYF.

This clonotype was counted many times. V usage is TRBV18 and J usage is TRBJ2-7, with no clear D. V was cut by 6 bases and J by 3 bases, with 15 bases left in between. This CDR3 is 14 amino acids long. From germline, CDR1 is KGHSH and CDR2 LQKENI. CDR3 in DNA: TGTGCCAGCTCTCGGGCCGACGGCTTCTACGAGCAGTACTTC. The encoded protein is CASSRADGFYEQYF.

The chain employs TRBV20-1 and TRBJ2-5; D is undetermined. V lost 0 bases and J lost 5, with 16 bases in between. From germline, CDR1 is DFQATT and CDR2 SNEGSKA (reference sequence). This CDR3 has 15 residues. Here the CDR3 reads CSARDPRTGGETQYF. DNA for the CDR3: TGCAGTGCTAGAGACCCGAGGACGGGTGGGGAGACCCAGTACTTC.

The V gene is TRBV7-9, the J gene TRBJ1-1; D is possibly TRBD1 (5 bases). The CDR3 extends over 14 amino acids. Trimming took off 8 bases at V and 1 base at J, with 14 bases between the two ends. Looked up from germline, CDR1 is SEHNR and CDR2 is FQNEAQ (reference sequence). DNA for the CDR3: TGTGCCAGCTCGGGGCTGAGCTCGAACACTGAAGCTTTCTTT. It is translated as CASSGLSSNTEAFF.

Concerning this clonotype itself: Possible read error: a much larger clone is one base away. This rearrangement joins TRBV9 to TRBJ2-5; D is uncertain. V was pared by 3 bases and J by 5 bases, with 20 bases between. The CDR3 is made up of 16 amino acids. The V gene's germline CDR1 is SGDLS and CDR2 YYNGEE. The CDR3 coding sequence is TGTGCCAGCAGCGCCCCCCCTATCACGGGTCAGGAGACCCAGTACTTC. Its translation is CASSAPPITGQETQYF.

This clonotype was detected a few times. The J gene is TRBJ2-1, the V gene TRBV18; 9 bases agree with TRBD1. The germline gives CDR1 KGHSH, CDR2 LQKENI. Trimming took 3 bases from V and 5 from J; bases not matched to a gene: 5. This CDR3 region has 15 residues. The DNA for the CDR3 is TGTGCCAGCTCACCGCGGACAGGGGTTAACAATGAGCAGTTCTTC. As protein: CASSPRTGVNNEQFF.

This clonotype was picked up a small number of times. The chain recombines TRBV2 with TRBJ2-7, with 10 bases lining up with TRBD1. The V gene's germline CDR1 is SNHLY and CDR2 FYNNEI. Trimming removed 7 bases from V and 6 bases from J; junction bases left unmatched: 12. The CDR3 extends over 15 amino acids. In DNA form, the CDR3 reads TGTGCCAGCACCCAAAAATCCGGGACAGGGGCCGAGCAGTACTTC. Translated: CASTQKSGTGAEQYF.